The 26 T cell receptor beta chains presented below share a single source sample, sequenced in a study of cytomegalovirus exposure and HLA in healthy donors. PCR amplification relied on 60 Vbeta primers (plus 13 Jbeta primers). Only in-frame clones appear in the TCRdb table, and some are missing; sequencing was by immunoSEQ multiplex PCR. The sample records around 120,000 clones, around three quarters being singletons. Material: PBMCs. The receptors shown here come from a man aged 18 to 30 in good health and CMV-seronegative.

This chain links TRBV29-1 with TRBJ1-2; D not certain. The V gene lost 6 bases and the J gene lost 1 base, with 15 bases spanning the gap. This CDR3 is built from 14 residues. Looked up from germline, CDR1 is SQVTM and CDR2 is ANQGSEA. The CDR3 region has the DNA TGCAGCGTGGACTTTGCAGGCAGTAACTATGGCTACACCTTC. Amino acid sequence: CSVDFAGSNYGYTF.

In its sample, this clone was seen a few times. The rearrangement joins TRBV5-4 to TRBJ1-1; TRBD1 is a possible D gene (6 bases). Trimming shortened V by 4 bases and J by 0 bases, and 16 bases separated the two germline ends. This CDR3 is 16 amino acids long. Germline-derived CDR1 and CDR2 are SGHNT and YYREEE (reference sequence). CDR3 bases: TGTGCCAGCAGCACCTCGGACAGATTAATGAACACTGAAGCTTTCTTT. Its translation is CASSTSDRLMNTEAFF. The full variable domain, completed using reference TRBV5-4 and TRBJ1-1, is ETGVTQSPTHLIKTRGQQVTLRCSSQSGHNTVSWYQQALGQGPQFIFQYYREEENGRGNFPPRFSGLQFPNYSSELNVNALELDDSALYLCASSTSDRLMNTEAFFGQGTRLTVV.

By share of the sample, this clone is medium-sized. The V gene is TRBV4-3, the J gene TRBJ2-6; possibly TRBD1 for D (6 bases). The germline V and J ends were trimmed by 0 bases and 0 bases, with 6 bases remaining between them. CDR1 is LGHNA, CDR2 YSLEER, per germline. The CDR3 has 16 amino acids. The CDR3 loop is CASSQEGHSGANVLTF. The CDR3 nucleotides read TGCGCCAGCAGCCAAGAGGGACACTCTGGGGCCAACGTCCTGACTTTC.

The chain combines TRBV18 with TRBJ2-1; 11 positions match TRBD2. Per the germline V gene, CDR1 is KGHSH and CDR2 is LQKENI. With 3 bases clipped from V and 5 bases from J, the junction kept 6 bases outside the gene matches. This CDR3 spans 16 amino acids. The CDR3 bases are TGTGCCAGCTCACCGATTCCGGGACTAGCGGACAATGAGCAGTTCTTC. Residues: CASSPIPGLADNEQFF.

The chain recombines TRBV4-2 with TRBJ1-5, with D possibly matching TRBD1 (5 bases). Trimming left V 4 bases short and J 3 bases short, with 10 bases between. Germline CDR1 is LGHNA and CDR2 is YNFKEQ. The CDR3 runs 14 residues. The DNA for the CDR3 is TGTGCCAGCAGCCCAGAGACAGTCAATCAGCCCCAGCATTTT. Protein: CASSPETVNQPQHF.

The V call is TRBV19, the J call TRBJ1-5; tentative D call: TRBD1 (6 bases). This CDR3 has 15 residues. Germline loops: CDR1 LNHDA, CDR2 SQIVND (reference sequence). V lost 3 bases and J 1 base, leaving 10 bases between the germline ends. The CDR3, as DNA: TGTGCCAGTAGTATGGGGGCGAGGAGCAATCAGCCCCAGCATTTT. Protein: CASSMGARSNQPQHF.

This clone was seen more than once but under ten times. This chain links TRBV12-5 with TRBJ1-1, with D unresolved. This CDR3 has 14 amino acids. The germline CDR1 and CDR2 sequences are LGHNT and FRNRAP. V lost 1 base, J lost 6 bases, and 12 bases lay in between. For the CDR3, the DNA is TGTGCTAGTGGTTTGGCCCCCAGCCAGGCTGAAGCTTTCTTT. This sequence encodes CASGLAPSQAEAFF.

This chain joins TRBV7-9 and TRBJ2-5; 7 bases map to TRBD1. This CDR3 region has 14 residues. The trim removed 0 bases at V and 4 bases at J, leaving 2 bases unmatched. Germline CDR1 SEHNR, CDR2 FQNEAQ (reference sequence). The CDR3 loop is CASSLATGRETQYF. The CDR3 DNA reads as TGTGCCAGCAGCTTAGCGACAGGGCGAGAGACCCAGTACTTC.

The chain recombines TRBV7-8 with TRBJ2-7; TRBD2 matches at 8 bases. Trimming cost V 8 bases and J 3 bases; bases outside gene matches: 6. There are 13 residues in the CDR3. Germline CDR1 is SGHVS and CDR2 is FQNEAQ. The CDR3 DNA is TGTGCCAGCCGGCTAGCGGGCAGCTACGAGCAGTACTTC. Translated: CASRLAGSYEQYF.

The chain uses TRBV6-4 and TRBJ2-2; a possible D gene is TRBD1 (5 bases). Trimming took off 0 bases at V and 0 bases at J, with 5 bases between the two ends. CDR1 MRHNA and CDR2 SNTAGT come from the germline V gene. The CDR3 is 15 amino acids. The CDR3 DNA sequence: TGTGCCAGCAGTGACTCGACAGCGAACACCGGGGAGCTGTTTTTT. Its protein is CASSDSTANTGELFF.

This clone has a count of ten or more. The chain combines TRBV6-1 with TRBJ2-3, with 11 bases that match TRBD1. This CDR3 comprises 14 residues. Trimming removed 3 bases from V and 4 bases from J; junction bases left unmatched: 0. In germline, CDR1 is MNHNS, CDR2 SASEGT. CDR3 nucleotides: TGTGCCAGCAGTGAGGGACAGGGGGCAGATACGCAGTATTTT. Translating it yields CASSEGQGADTQYF.

The chain is built from TRBV5-1 and TRBJ2-1; TRBD1 might be the D (6 bases). The CDR3 covers 16 residues. Trimming stripped 2 bases from V and 6 bases from J, with 18 bases between. Germline values: CDR1 SGHRS, CDR2 YFSETQ. The CDR3 loop reads CASSFFGQGSGNEQFF. CDR3 sequence (DNA): TGCGCCAGCAGCTTTTTCGGTCAGGGGTCCGGCAATGAGCAGTTCTTC.

This clone was found a few times. The V and J genes are TRBV7-9 and TRBJ2-1; 8 bases fit TRBD1. V was clipped by 6 bases and J by 8 bases; unmatched bases: 12. Germline-derived CDR1 and CDR2 are SEHNR and FQNEAQ (reference sequence). This CDR3 has 15 residues. CDR3 sequence (DNA): TGTGCCAGCAGAAGTCTTAGGACAGGGAACCATGAGCAGTTCTTC. Translating gives CASRSLRTGNHEQFF.

The chain is built from TRBV28 and TRBJ1-1; perhaps TRBD1 as D (6 bases). V lost 10 bases to trimming and J lost 4 bases, with 16 bases between them. The CDR3 is 13 residues long. Germline-derived CDR1 and CDR2 are MDHEN and SYDVKM. CDR3 loop: CATLNREGTEAFF. The CDR3 DNA is TGTGCCACCCTGAACAGGGAGGGCACTGAAGCTTTCTTT.

V gene TRBV11-3 combines with J gene TRBJ2-2, with a weak D call TRBD2 (6 bases). Trimming stripped 1 base from V and 2 bases from J, with 14 bases between. Germline values: CDR1 SGHNT, CDR2 YENEEA. The CDR3 consists of 17 residues. CDR3 bases: TGTGCCAGCAGCTTAGCCGGGGGTAGTCAAAACACCGGGGAGCTGTTTTTT. It is translated as CASSLAGGSQNTGELFF.

J is TRBJ2-7 and V is TRBV5-1; weak D call: TRBD2 (5 bases). The CDR3 is 15 residues long. CDR1 and CDR2 from the germline V gene are SGHRS and YFSETQ. Trimming shortened V by 0 bases and J by 2 bases, and 12 bases separated the two germline ends. In DNA form, the CDR3 reads TGCGCCAGCAGCTTGGGAGCGGATTCAACCTACGAGCAGTACGTC. This sequence encodes CASSLGADSTYEQYV.

Here the CDR3 DNA reads TGTGCCAGCAGCCCTTTAGCGGGAGAGAAAAACATTCAGTACTTC. Its translation is CASSPLAGEKNIQYF. This rearrangement joins TRBV9 to TRBJ2-4, with 9 bases matching TRBD2. Unmatched junction bases numbered 6, after V lost 4 bases and J lost 4 bases. The CDR3 sequence is 15 residues long. Per germline, CDR1 SGDLS and CDR2 YYNGEE.

This clone showed up just a few times. This chain joins TRBV5-1 and TRBJ1-4, with D tentatively TRBD1 (6 bases). Trimming shortened V by 4 bases and J by 8 bases, and 12 bases separated the two germline ends. The CDR3 spans 13 residues. Germline CDR1 is SGHRS and CDR2 is YFSETQ. CDR3 nucleotide sequence: TGCGCCAGCAGCCAGGACAGTGCGGAAAAACTGTTTTTT. The encoded protein is CASSQDSAEKLFF. Variable domain in full (rest from reference TRBV5-1 and TRBJ1-4): KAGVTQTPRYLIKTRGQQVTLSCSPISGHRSVSWYQQTPGQGLQFLFEYFSETQRNKGNFPGRFSGRQFSNSRSEMNVSTLELGDSALYLCASSQDSAEKLFFGSGTQLSVL.

This chain joins TRBV5-5 and TRBJ1-3; maybe TRBD1 (6 bases). The V end lost 0 bases, the J end lost 0 bases, and 13 bases lay between the germline ends. The CDR3 has 17 residues. Germline CDR1 SGHKS, CDR2 YYEKEE (reference sequence). CDR3 loop: CASSLGQQGLSGNTIYF. Written as DNA, the CDR3 is TGTGCCAGCAGCTTGGGTCAACAGGGCCTCTCTGGAAACACCATATATTTT.

The gene calls are TRBV28 and TRBJ2-3; TRBD2 agrees at 8 bases. Trimming took 5 bases from V and 6 from J; bases not matched to a gene: 13. The CDR3 extends over 16 amino acids. From germline, CDR1 is MDHEN and CDR2 SYDVKM. The CDR3 region is CASSPIVVAGYDTQYF. The CDR3 bases are TGTGCCAGCAGTCCCATCGTGGTAGCGGGATATGATACGCAGTATTTT.

This sequence joins TRBV7-9 and TRBJ1-5, with 9 bases fitting TRBD1. Germline lookup yields CDR1 SEHNR and CDR2 FQNEAQ (reference sequence). The CDR3 has 14 residues. Trimming removed 5 bases from V and 7 bases from J; junction bases left unmatched: 6. The CDR3 coding sequence is TGTGCCAGCAGCCCAGGGACAGGGATCCAGCCCCAGCATTTT. Translated, it gives CASSPGTGIQPQHF.

The CDR3 bases are TGTGCCAGCAGCTATCTAGCGGACGTTTACGAGCAGTACGTC. Translation: CASSYLADVYEQYV. The chain couples TRBV11-2 to TRBJ2-7, with 7 positions matching TRBD2. From germline, CDR1 is SGHAT and CDR2 FQNNGV. J was trimmed by 4 bases and V by 4 bases; bases with no gene match: 7. This CDR3 spans 14 amino acids.

This clone was seen a few times. The rearrangement links TRBV5-1 to TRBJ2-5, with 8 bases identical to TRBD2. The CDR3 consists of 15 residues. The V gene's germline CDR1 is SGHRS and CDR2 YFSETQ. Trimming at V came to 4 bases and at J to 2 bases, leaving 7 bases not matched to a gene. The CDR3 reads CASSQLIAGQETQYF. The CDR3 DNA sequence: TGCGCCAGCAGCCAACTAATAGCGGGGCAAGAGACCCAGTACTTC.

The rearrangement links TRBV6-5 to TRBJ2-1; weak D call: TRBD2 (5 bases). CDR3 length equals 16 residues. Trimming shortened V by 2 bases and J by 0 bases, and 11 bases separated the two germline ends. Germline CDR1 reads MNHEY; CDR2 reads SVGAGI. The chain's CDR3 is CASSYSGESSYNEQFF. CDR3 sequence (DNA): TGTGCCAGCAGTTACAGCGGTGAAAGCTCCTACAATGAGCAGTTCTTC.

The chain carries TRBV7-9 and TRBJ2-3, with 7 bases identical to TRBD2. The CDR3 length is 15 residues. Trimming cost V 4 bases and J 0 bases; bases outside gene matches: 4. The germline gives CDR1 SEHNR, CDR2 FQNEAQ (reference sequence). Here the CDR3 reads CASSYLAESTDTQYF. CDR3 coding DNA: TGTGCCAGCAGCTACCTAGCGGAGAGCACAGATACGCAGTATTTT.

Here the CDR3 reads CAWSVPGQGSYGYTF. CDR3 nucleotide sequence: TGTGCCTGGAGTGTACCGGGACAGGGAAGTTATGGCTACACCTTC. The chain combines TRBV30 with TRBJ1-2; TRBD1 matches at 9 bases. Germline assignment: CDR1 GTSNPN and CDR2 SVGIG (reference sequence). V lost 0 bases and J lost 5; bases outside the gene matches: 7. This CDR3 comprises 15 residues.